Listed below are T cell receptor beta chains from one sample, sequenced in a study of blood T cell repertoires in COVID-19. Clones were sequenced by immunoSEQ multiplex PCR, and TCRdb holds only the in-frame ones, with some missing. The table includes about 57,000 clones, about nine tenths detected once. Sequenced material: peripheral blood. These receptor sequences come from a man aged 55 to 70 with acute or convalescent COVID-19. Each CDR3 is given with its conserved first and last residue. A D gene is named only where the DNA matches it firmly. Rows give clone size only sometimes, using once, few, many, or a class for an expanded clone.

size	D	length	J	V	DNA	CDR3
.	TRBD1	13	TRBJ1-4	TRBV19	TGTGCCAGTAGGCGGACAGGGGAAGAAAAACTGTTTTTT	CASRRTGEEKLFF
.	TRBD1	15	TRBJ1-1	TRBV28	TGTGCCAGCAGTGACCGGACAGGCCCGGGAGCCAAAGCTTTCTTT	CASSDRTGPGAKAFF
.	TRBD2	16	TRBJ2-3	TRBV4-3	TGCGCCAGCAGCCAAGACGGGGGGGTACACACAGATACGCAGTATTTT	CASSQDGGVHTDTQYF
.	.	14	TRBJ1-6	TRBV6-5	TGTGCCACCCTCGGGGAAGAGGCTAATTCACCCCTCCACTTT	CATLGEEANSPLHF
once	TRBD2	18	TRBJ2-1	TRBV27	TGTGCCAGCAGCCTCGGACTAGCGGGAGGCCGACCTTACAATGAGCAGTTCTTC	CASSLGLAGGRPYNEQFF
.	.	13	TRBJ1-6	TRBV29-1	TGCAGCGTTGATTACCCCCCCCGGGGAGCCCTCCACTTT	CSVDYPPRGALHF
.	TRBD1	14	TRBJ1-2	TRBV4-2	TGTGCCAGCAGCCAAACGGGGACAGGGATTGGCTACACCTTC	CASSQTGTGIGYTF
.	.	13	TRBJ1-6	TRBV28	TGTGCCAGCAGTTTTGCGATGAATTCACCCCTCCACTTT	CASSFAMNSPLHF
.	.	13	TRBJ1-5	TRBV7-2	TGTGCCAGCAGCGAAACAGTAAATCAGCCCCAGCATTTT	CASSETVNQPQHF
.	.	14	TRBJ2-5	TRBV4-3	TGCGCCAGCAGCCGGGGGACTGCCCAAGAGACCCAGTACTTC	CASSRGTAQETQYF
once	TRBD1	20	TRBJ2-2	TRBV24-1	TGTGCCACCAGTGAAAGGGACAGGGGGTACTCCGCCGCGAACACCGGGGAGCTGTTTTTT	CATSERDRGYSAANTGELFF
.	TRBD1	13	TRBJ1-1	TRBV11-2	TGTGCCAGCAGCATCGGGACAGGGGGCGAAGCTTTCTTT	CASSIGTGGEAFF
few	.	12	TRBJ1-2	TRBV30	TGTGCCTCCTTACTCCCAAGTCTTGGCTACACCTTC	CASLLPSLGYTF
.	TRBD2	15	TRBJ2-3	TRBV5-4	TGTGCCAGCAGCTCAAGACTAGCCCCTATAGATACGCAGTATTTT	CASSSRLAPIDTQYF
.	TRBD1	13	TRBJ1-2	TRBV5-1	TGCGCCAGCGCCGAGGGGGGACAGTACCTCTACACCTTC	CASAEGGQYLYTF
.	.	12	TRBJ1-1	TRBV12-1	TGTGCCAGCACCTGGGGGGGGACTGAAGCTTTCTTT	CASTWGGTEAFF
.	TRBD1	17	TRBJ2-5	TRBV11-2	TGTGCCAGCAGCTTAGGAGTGTTTCGGGGACAGGGGGAGACCCAGTACTTC	CASSLGVFRGQGETQYF
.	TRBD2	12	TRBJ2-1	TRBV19	TGTGCCAGTACAACAGCGGGAGAAGTGCAGTTCTTC	CASTTAGEVQFF
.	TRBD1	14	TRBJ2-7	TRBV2	TGTGCCAGCAGTAGACAGGGGCGTATGAACGAGCAGTACTTC	CASSRQGRMNEQYF
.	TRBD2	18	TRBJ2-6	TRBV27	TGTGCCAGCAGTTTATCGGGACTAGCGGGGGCTGGGGCCAACGTCCTGACTTTC	CASSLSGLAGAGANVLTF
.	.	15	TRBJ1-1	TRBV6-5	TGTGCCAGCAGCCCCGGGACACGAATGAACACTGAAGCTTTCTTT	CASSPGTRMNTEAFF
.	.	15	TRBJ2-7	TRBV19	TGTGCCAGTAGTACGGCTTACAGGGTTCCCCACGAGCAGTACTTC	CASSTAYRVPHEQYF
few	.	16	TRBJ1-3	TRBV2	TGTGCCAGCATTCCCCGGGACCCGGGAGGTGGAAACACCATATATTTT	CASIPRDPGGGNTIYF
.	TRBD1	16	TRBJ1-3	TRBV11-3	TGTGCCAGCAGCTTCCTACGGGACAGCATTGGAAACACCATATATTTT	CASSFLRDSIGNTIYF
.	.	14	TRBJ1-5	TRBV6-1	TGTGCCAGCATTGAAGGAAGCGGCAATCAGCCCCAGCATTTT	CASIEGSGNQPQHF
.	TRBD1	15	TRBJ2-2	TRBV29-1	TGCAGCGTGGGTACAGGGGGAAGGGTCACCGGGGAGCTGTTTTTT	CSVGTGGRVTGELFF
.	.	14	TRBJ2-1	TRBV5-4	TGTGCCAGCAGCTTGCGGGAGTATAGGAATGAGCAGTTCTTC	CASSLREYRNEQFF
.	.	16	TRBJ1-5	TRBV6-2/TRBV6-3	TGTGCCAGCAGCGCTTCGGGATCTACATCGAGTCAGCCCCAGCATTTT	CASSASGSTSSQPQHF
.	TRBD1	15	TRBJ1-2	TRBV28	TGTGCCAGCAGTAGACCGGGACAGGGGAACTATGGCTACACCTTC	CASSRPGQGNYGYTF
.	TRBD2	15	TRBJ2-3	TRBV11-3	TGTGCCAGCAGCCTTAGCGGGACTAACACAGATACGCAGTATTTT	CASSLSGTNTDTQYF
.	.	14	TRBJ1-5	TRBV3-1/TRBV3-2	TGTGCCAGCAGCCATGGGAGGGGAGGGCAGCCCCAGCATTTT	CASSHGRGGQPQHF
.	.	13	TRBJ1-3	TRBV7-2	TGTGCCAGCAGTTATAGGATGGGAGACACCATATATTTT	CASSYRMGDTIYF
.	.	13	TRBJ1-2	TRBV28	TGTGCCAGCAGTAGGCGGGGCAGGGATGGCTACACCTTC	CASSRRGRDGYTF
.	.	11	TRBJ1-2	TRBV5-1	TGCGCCAGCAGCTTGAATTCGGGCTACACCTTC	CASSLNSGYTF
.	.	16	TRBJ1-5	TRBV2	TGTGCCAGCAGTGAACTTACAGGGAGTAGAAATCAGCCCCAGCATTTT	CASSELTGSRNQPQHF
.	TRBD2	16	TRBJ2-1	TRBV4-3	TGCGCCAGCAGCCCCCAGGCTAGCGGAATTGTCGATGAGCAGTTCTTC	CASSPQASGIVDEQFF
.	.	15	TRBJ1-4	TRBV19	TGTGCCAGTACCCAGGCAGGGACACCTAATGAAAAACTGTTTTTT	CASTQAGTPNEKLFF
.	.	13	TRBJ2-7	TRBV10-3	TGTGCCATCAGTGAGCCCGCTAGGAACGAGCAGTACTTC	CAISEPARNEQYF
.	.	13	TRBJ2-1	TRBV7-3	TGTGCCAGCAGCTTAAGTCTGCCGGATGAGCAGTTCTTC	CASSLSLPDEQFF
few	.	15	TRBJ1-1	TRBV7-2	TGTGCCAGCAGCTTAGCCCCTACAAGGAGCACTGAAGCTTTCTTT	CASSLAPTRSTEAFF
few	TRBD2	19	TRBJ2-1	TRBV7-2	TGTGCCAGCAGCCTTAGAGGCGCATTGACTAGCGGAAAGTACAATGAGCAGTTCTTC	CASSLRGALTSGKYNEQFF
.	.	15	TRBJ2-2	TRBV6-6	TGTGCCAGCTCGAAGGGGCAGGGTAGGACCGGGGAGCTGTTTTTT	CASSKGQGRTGELFF
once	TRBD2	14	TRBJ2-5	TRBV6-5	TGTGCCAGCAGGACCGGGACTAGCGGTCCGACCCAGTACTTC	CASRTGTSGPTQYF
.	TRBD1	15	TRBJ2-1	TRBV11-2	TGTGCCAGCAGAAACCGGGACAGGGATGACAATGAGCAGTTCTTC	CASRNRDRDDNEQFF
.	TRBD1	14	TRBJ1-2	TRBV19	TGTGCCAGTAGAGGGACAGGGATATGGTATGGCTACACCTTC	CASRGTGIWYGYTF
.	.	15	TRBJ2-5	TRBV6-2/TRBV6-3	TGTGCCAGCAGTTCACGAAGCCCCCGTCAAGAGACCCAGTACTTC	CASSSRSPRQETQYF
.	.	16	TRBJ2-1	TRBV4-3	TGCGCCAGCAGCCAAGTGGGCCCCCTTATTAGGAATGAGCAGTTCTTC	CASSQVGPLIRNEQFF
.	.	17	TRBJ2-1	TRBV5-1	TGCGCCAGCAGCTCTTCACTTAGCGATAGCTCCTACAATGAGCAGTTCTTC	CASSSSLSDSSYNEQFF
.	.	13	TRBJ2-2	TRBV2	TGTGCCAGCAGTGCCAGGAACACCGGGGAGCTGTTTTTT	CASSARNTGELFF
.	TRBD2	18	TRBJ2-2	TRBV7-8	TGTGCCAGCAGCTTAGTGGTAGCGGGTCGCCTCTACACCGGGGAGCTGTTTTTT	CASSLVVAGRLYTGELFF
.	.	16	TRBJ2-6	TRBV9	TGTGCCAGCAGCACCTACCTGTCTTCAGGGGCCAACGTCCTGACTTTC	CASSTYLSSGANVLTF
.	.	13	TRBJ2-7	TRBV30	TGTGCCTGGAGTGACACTATAACCTACGAGCAGTACTTC	CAWSDTITYEQYF
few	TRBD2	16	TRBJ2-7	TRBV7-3	TGTGCCAGCAGCTTAGGGATAGCGGGAGAGACTTACGAGCAGTACTTC	CASSLGIAGETYEQYF
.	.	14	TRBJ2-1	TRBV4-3	TGCGCCAGCAGCCAAGATAGTAACAGGTGGGGCCAGTTCTTC	CASSQDSNRWGQFF
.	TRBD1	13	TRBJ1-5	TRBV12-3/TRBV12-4	TGTGCCAGCAGCGGACAGGGCAATCAGCCCCAGCATTTT	CASSGQGNQPQHF
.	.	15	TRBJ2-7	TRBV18	TGTGCCAGCTCACCACGGCAGGGCGACCACTACGAGCAGTACTTC	CASSPRQGDHYEQYF
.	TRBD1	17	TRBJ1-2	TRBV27	TGTGCCAGCAGCTACACTGGACAGGGGGTAAAAAACTATGGCTACACCTTC	CASSYTGQGVKNYGYTF
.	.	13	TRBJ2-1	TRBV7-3	TGTGCCAGCAGCTCGGGACTGTCGGATGAGCAGTTCTTC	CASSSGLSDEQFF
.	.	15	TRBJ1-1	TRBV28	TGTGCCAGCAGTCCGTGGCAGGGTCAGAACACTGAAGCTTTCTTT	CASSPWQGQNTEAFF
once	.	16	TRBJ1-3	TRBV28	TGTGCCAGCAGTTTATTGCGGATAACCTCTGGAAACACCATATATTTT	CASSLLRITSGNTIYF